The 27 T cell receptor beta chains given below trace back to one sample, sequenced in a study of T cells in Graves' hyperthyroidism and ophthalmopathy. RNA transcripts were the template for amplifying TCR beta CDR3 regions. A set of HTBI primers served as the primers for a first-round RT-PCR of the TCR CDR3. TCRdb re-called the multiplex PCR reads with MiXCR, one entry per CDR3 protein. This table has hundreds of thousands of distinct CDR3 sequences, about 24% appearing once. Material for sequencing was blood. The receptors were sampled from a young woman with Graves' ophthalmopathy.

Ten or more counts support this clonotype. The genes are TRBV15 and TRBJ2-7; weak D call: TRBD1 (6 bases). The germline V gene encodes CDR1 LNHNV and CDR2 YYDKDF (reference sequence). The CDR3 runs to 15 residues. Trimming pared 1 base from V and 2 bases from J, leaving 12 bases between. As DNA, the CDR3 is TGTGCCACCAGCAGAGGGAAACAGGGCCCCTACGAGCAGTACTTC. Amino acids: CATSRGKQGPYEQYF.

In the case of this clonotype: One end of the junction does not line up with germline, which may come from a read error. The chain carries TRBV5-1 and TRBJ1-5, with a tentative D call TRBD1 (5 bases). Per germline, CDR1 SGHRS and CDR2 YFSETQ. The CDR3 has 13 amino acids. For the CDR3, the DNA is TGCGCCAGCAACTTGGACATCAATCAGCCCCAGCATTTT. Its protein is CASNLDINQPQHF.

This clonotype came up many times. The chain is built from TRBV19 and TRBJ1-2, with D tentatively TRBD1 (5 bases). Germline lookup yields CDR1 LNHDA and CDR2 SQIVND (reference sequence). The CDR3 covers 13 residues. Trimming took off 5 bases at V and 4 bases at J, with 11 bases between the two ends. Here the CDR3 reads CASSGGLLYGYTF. The CDR3 DNA sequence: TGTGCCAGTAGTGGGGGACTGCTCTATGGCTACACCTTC.

The V gene is TRBV28, the J gene TRBJ2-7, with 13 bases matching TRBD2. Germline V gives CDR1 MDHEN, CDR2 SYDVKM. The CDR3 has 17 amino acids. Trimming took 5 bases from V and 5 from J; bases not matched to a gene: 12. CDR3 protein: CASSRTGLAGDSDEQYF. The DNA of the CDR3 is TGTGCCAGCAGTCGGACCGGACTAGCGGGAGATAGCGACGAGCAGTACTTC.

This clonotype was observed many times. V is TRBV6-1 and J is TRBJ1-5; D might be TRBD1 (5 bases). V lost 3 bases to trimming and J lost 0 bases, with 15 bases between them. Germline loops: CDR1 MNHNS, CDR2 SASEGT. This CDR3 comprises 17 residues. CDR3 in amino acids: CASSDQGVKFSNQPQHF. DNA for the CDR3: TGTGCCAGCAGTGATCAGGGTGTCAAATTTAGCAATCAGCCCCAGCATTTT.

The rearrangement uses TRBV12-3 or TRBV12-4 and TRBJ2-2; TRBD1 is a possible D gene (5 bases). CDR3 length: 16 amino acids. With 5 bases removed from V and 0 bases from J, the gap between germline ends came to 13 bases. The CDR3 DNA reads as TGTGCCAGCAGTCACCGACAGTTCGCGAACACCGGGGAGCTGTTTTTT. It translates to CASSHRQFANTGELFF.

The rearrangement uses TRBV20-1 and TRBJ2-7; TRBD2 agrees at 16 bases. This CDR3 comprises 15 residues. Trimming cost V 6 bases and J 3 bases; bases outside gene matches: 5. In germline, CDR1 is DFQATT, CDR2 SNEGSKA (reference sequence). The CDR3 coding sequence is TGCAGTGCCCCCGGGACTAGCGGGGGGGACTACGAGCAGTACTTC. This codes for CSAPGTSGGDYEQYF.

This clonotype came up many times. The chain uses TRBV15 and TRBJ1-3; a possible D gene is TRBD1 (6 bases). Trimming cost V 2 bases and J 2 bases, with 10 bases left between them. Germline-derived CDR1 and CDR2 are LNHNV and YYDKDF (reference sequence). There are 15 residues in the CDR3. The CDR3: CATSRRGATGNTIYF. CDR3 nucleotide sequence: TGTGCCACCAGCAGACGGGGGGCTACTGGAAACACCATATATTTT.

This clonotype was detected ten times or more. The chain joins TRBV28 to TRBJ2-2; no firm D call. The CDR3 runs 14 residues. Germline CDR1 is MDHEN and CDR2 is SYDVKM. V was shortened by 3 bases and J by 0 bases, with 5 bases between the two germline ends. CDR3 protein: CASSFAPNTGELFF. CDR3 nucleotide sequence: TGTGCCAGCAGTTTTGCACCGAACACCGGGGAGCTGTTTTTT.

This clonotype showed up many times. This sequence joins TRBV6-1 and TRBJ1-1; the D is unclear. The germline V and J ends were trimmed by 11 bases and 0 bases, with 13 bases remaining between them. Germline CDR1 reads MNHNS; CDR2 reads SASEGT. The CDR3 is 13 residues long. DNA of the CDR3: TGTGCCGCGACCCGGCTGATGAACACTGAAGCTTTCTTT. It yields the protein CAATRLMNTEAFF.

This clonotype has ten or more counts. The V call is TRBV6-2 or TRBV6-3, the J call TRBJ1-5; no definite D call. Per germline, CDR1 MNHEY and CDR2 SVGEGT. This CDR3 has 13 residues. V shed 7 bases and J shed 3 bases, with 10 bases lying between them. The CDR3 region is CASKENTNQPQHF. DNA of the CDR3: TGTGCCAGCAAGGAAAATACCAATCAGCCCCAGCATTTT.

This clonotype was seen ten or more times. The CDR3, as DNA: TGTGCCAGCAGCTCCATGTCCGGGACAGCTAATTCACCCCTCCACTTT. Translated: CASSSMSGTANSPLHF. The V and J genes are TRBV7-2 and TRBJ1-6; 7 nucleotides line up with TRBD1. V trimming: 4 bases; J trimming: 6 bases; junction bases outside the gene matches: 9. The CDR3 runs to 16 residues. CDR1 is SGHTA and CDR2 is FQGNSA in the germline V gene.

Comments on this clonotype: A much larger clone sits a single nucleotide away, making a read error possible. V is TRBV19 and J is TRBJ1-2; D is undetermined. CDR1 is LNHDA, CDR2 SQIVND, per germline (reference sequence). The CDR3 spans 14 residues. In nucleotides, the CDR3 is TGTTCCAGTAGTATCGGCCCAGCTAACTATGGCTACACCTTC. It specifies CSSSIGPANYGYTF.

This clonotype showed up many times. The V call is TRBV20-1, the J call TRBJ2-7, with D unclear. This CDR3 is built from 12 residues. Per germline, CDR1 DFQATT and CDR2 SNEGSKA (reference sequence). V gave up 0 bases and J gave up 5 bases, with 8 bases separating them. DNA for the CDR3: TGCAGTGCTAGAGATCACGTCCACGAGCAGTACTTC. Its protein is CSARDHVHEQYF.

In its sample, this clonotype was seen many times. This sequence joins TRBV7-8 and TRBJ2-2; TRBD1 aligns across 7 bases. The CDR3 spans 16 residues. V dropped 2 bases and J dropped 1; count of bases not matched to a gene: 4. Germline-derived CDR1 and CDR2 are SGHVS and FQNEAQ. The CDR3 DNA sequence: TGTGCCAGCAGCTTACACGGGACAGAGAACACCGGGGAGCTGTTTTTT. Amino acid sequence: CASSLHGTENTGELFF.

This clonotype was counted many times. A much larger clone is a single base away; this may be a read error. The chain couples TRBV5-1 to TRBJ2-2, with 8 nucleotides matching TRBD1. The CDR3 has 16 residues. Germline CDR1 SGHRS, CDR2 YFSETQ. The CDR3 DNA follows: TGCGCCAGCAGCTTGCTGCAGGGGGCTCACACCGGGGAGCTGTGTTTT. This codes for CASSLLQGAHTGELCF.

The V gene is TRBV6-2 or TRBV6-3, the J gene TRBJ2-5; D is tentatively TRBD1 or TRBD2 (5 bases each). Trimming took off 6 bases at V and 5 bases at J, with 19 bases between the two ends. Germline V gene lookup returns CDR1 MNHEY and CDR2 SVGEGT. The CDR3 is made up of 15 amino acids. CDR3 bases: TGTGCCAGCAGCTATGGGGCTCGGGGTGGGGAGACCCAGTACTTC. Protein sequence: CASSYGARGGETQYF.

This clonotype was seen more than once but under ten times. V usage is TRBV18 and J usage is TRBJ2-5; 11 nucleotides agree with TRBD2. This CDR3 comprises 15 residues. J gave up 3 bases and V 1 base, and 1 base lay outside the gene matches. In germline, CDR1 is KGHSH, CDR2 LQKENI. The CDR3 nucleotides are TGTGCCAGCTCACCACAGGGACTAGCGGAAGAGACCCAGTACTTC. Translating gives CASSPQGLAEETQYF.

This clonotype occurred many times. Here the CDR3 DNA reads TGTGCCAGCAGCTTAGTCCTGGGGGAGCGGCGGGAGACCCAGTACTTC. This gives the protein CASSLVLGERRETQYF. The chain has TRBV11-2 and TRBJ2-5; D possibly matches TRBD1 or TRBD2 (5 bases each). Deletions cut 1 base from V and 5 bases from J, with 17 bases between. The CDR3 contains 16 residues. Germline V gives CDR1 SGHAT, CDR2 FQNNGV.

This clonotype was counted between two and nine times. The conserved closing phenylalanine or tryptophan is absent in this CDR3, likely reflecting a read error. The chain couples TRBV28 to TRBJ2-2, with TRBD2 matching 7 bases. CDR1 and CDR2 from the germline V gene are MDHEN and SYDVKM. The V gene end was trimmed by 1 base and the J gene end by 1 base; junction bases not matched to a gene: 0. The CDR3 totals 15 residues. CDR3: CASSLLAGNTGELFS. In nucleotides, the CDR3 is TGTGCCAGCAGTTTATTAGCGGGGAACACCGGGGAGCTGTTTTCT.

Worth noting for this clonotype: The junction departs from the called germline gene at one end, perhaps through a read error. The CDR3 DNA follows: TGTGCCTGCAGTGAAGGGAGACAGCGCTACGAGCAGTACTTC. Its protein is CACSEGRQRYEQYF. The genes are TRBV2 and TRBJ2-7, with D perhaps given as TRBD1 or TRBD2 (5 bases each). Germline V gene sequence: CDR1 SNHLY, CDR2 FYNNEI. The CDR3 runs to 14 residues. Complete variable domain (other parts from reference TRBV2 and TRBJ2-7): EPEVTQTPSHQVTQMGQEVILRCVPISNHLYFYWYRQILGQKVEFLVSFYNNEISEKSEIFDDQFSVERPDGSNFTLKIRSTKLEDSAMYFCACSEGRQRYEQYFGPGTRLTVT.

This clonotype was seen only a few times. This chain links TRBV12-3 or TRBV12-4 with TRBJ2-7; tentative D call: TRBD2 (5 bases). The CDR3 covers 12 residues. V was cut by 9 bases and J by 2 bases, with 11 bases left in between. CDR3 bases: TGTGCCAGACGGACTGCTACCTACGAGCAGTACTTC. Translating it yields CARRTATYEQYF.

This clonotype showed up many times. The V and J genes are TRBV7-9 and TRBJ1-2, with D uncertain. This CDR3 region has 14 residues. Germline lookup yields CDR1 SEHNR and CDR2 FQNEAQ (reference sequence). Trimming took 1 base from V and 3 from J, leaving 9 bases between them. The CDR3 loop is CASSLVSMDYGYTF. DNA of the CDR3: TGTGCCAGCAGCTTAGTGTCCATGGACTATGGCTACACCTTC.

The chain uses TRBV6-1 and TRBJ1-2, with D possibly matching TRBD1 (5 bases). The V and J ends lost 5 bases and 4 bases respectively, with 11 bases between them. The CDR3 extends over 13 amino acids. The germline CDR1 and CDR2 sequences are MNHNS and SASEGT. CDR3 amino acids: CASSRGAAYGYTF. The CDR3 DNA follows: TGTGCCAGCAGTCGCGGGGCGGCCTATGGCTACACCTTC.

This clonotype was picked up many times. The chain is built from TRBV6-2 or TRBV6-3 and TRBJ1-5, with D perhaps TRBD1 (6 bases). V was shortened by 2 bases and J by 3 bases, with 11 bases between the two germline ends. This CDR3 spans 15 amino acids. Germline V lookup: CDR1 MNHEY, CDR2 SVGEGT. The CDR3 here is CASSYQDSYNQPQHF. The CDR3 DNA follows: TGTGCCAGCAGTTACCAGGACAGCTACAATCAGCCCCAGCATTTT.

Only a few counts were recorded for this clonotype. The V call is TRBV28, the J call TRBJ2-7; 8 bases are shared with TRBD1. The CDR3 spans 15 residues. CDR1 and CDR2 (germline): MDHEN, SYDVKM. With V trimmed by 6 bases and J by 2 bases, 9 bases remained unmatched. CDR3 sequence: CASRTPGQDTYEQYF. In nucleotides, the CDR3 is TGTGCCAGCAGGACTCCGGGACAGGACACCTACGAGCAGTACTTC.

CDR3 residues: CASNRDRGNEQYF. CDR3 coding DNA: TGTGCCAGCAATCGGGACAGGGGCAACGAGCAGTACTTC. The chain uses TRBV2 and TRBJ2-7, with 10 bases matching TRBD1. Germline trimming cut 7 bases from V and 5 bases from J; bases unmatched to any gene: 5. Looked up from germline, CDR1 is SNHLY and CDR2 is FYNNEI. The CDR3 contains 13 residues.